This section outlines one TCR beta chain sequence together with its context. Method: immunoSEQ multiplex PCR; TCRdb's copy keeps in-frame clones and lacks some. The sample has about 260,000 clones; roughly 84% are singletons. The source of the sample is a study of blood T cell repertoires in COVID-19. Across the whole study: There were acute and convalescent COVID-19 samples, and they came from the United States, Italy and Spain.

Trimming pared 0 bases from V and 5 bases from J, leaving 21 bases between. The germline V gene encodes CDR1 SGHNT and CDR2 YYREEE (reference sequence). CDR3 length: 17 amino acids. The chain joins TRBV5-4 to TRBJ2-7, with D perhaps matching TRBD1 (5 bases). This receptor was identified in a man aged 60 to 75 with acute or convalescent COVID-19. The sequencing sample was made of peripheral blood. The CDR3 coding sequence is TGTGCCAGCAGCTTGGGCAGTGGGGTAATGGGGCTCAACGAGCAGTACTTC. Protein sequence: CASSLGSGVMGLNEQYF.